The clone carrying this T cell receptor beta chain occurred many times. TCR beta CDR3 region amplification was performed from RNA transcripts. A set of HTBI primers served as the primers for a first-round RT-PCR of the TCR CDR3. TCRdb fed the multiplex PCR reads into MiXCR, producing one record per CDR3 protein. The sample holds about 360,000 distinct CDR3 sequences; over 15% are singletons and the top ten take about 4%. The source of the sample is a study of T cells in Graves' hyperthyroidism and ophthalmopathy. No ophthalmopathy progression within 18 months constituted stable Graves' hyperthyroidism. Patients aged 18 to 65 had newly diagnosed hyperthyroidism lasting under 2 months. Diagnostic assessment was based on clinical symptoms, serum thyroxine and TRAb, thyroid ultrasound and orbital computed tomography. Extraction of PBMCs used 8.5 to 10 ml of fresh peripheral blood. This clonotype originated in a woman under 30 with Graves' hyperthyroidism. Sequencing was done on a sample of blood.

CDR3 protein: CSARETGSRQPQHF. The CDR3 nucleotides are TGCAGTGCCCGCGAGACAGGCAGCCGACAGCCCCAGCATTTT. The chain carries TRBV20-1 and TRBJ1-5; possibly TRBD1 for D (6 bases). The V gene lost 6 bases and the J gene lost 7 bases, with 19 bases spanning the gap. Germline V gene sequence: CDR1 DFQATT, CDR2 SNEGSKA (reference sequence). The CDR3 consists of 14 residues.